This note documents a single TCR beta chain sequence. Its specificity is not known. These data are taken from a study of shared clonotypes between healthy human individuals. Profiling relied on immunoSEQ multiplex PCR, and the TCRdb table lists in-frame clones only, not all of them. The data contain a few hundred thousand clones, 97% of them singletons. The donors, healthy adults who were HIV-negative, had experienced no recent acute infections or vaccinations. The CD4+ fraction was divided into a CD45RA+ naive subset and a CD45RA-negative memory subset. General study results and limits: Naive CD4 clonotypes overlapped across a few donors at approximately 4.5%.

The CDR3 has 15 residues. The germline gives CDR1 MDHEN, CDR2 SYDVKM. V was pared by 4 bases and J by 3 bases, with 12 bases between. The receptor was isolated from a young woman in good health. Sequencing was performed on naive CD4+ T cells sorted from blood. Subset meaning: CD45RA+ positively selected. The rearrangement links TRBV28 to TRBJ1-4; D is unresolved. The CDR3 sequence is CASSSPLGANEKLFF. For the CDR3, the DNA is TGTGCCAGCAGTTCACCCCTAGGAGCTAATGAAAAACTGTTTTTT.